Presented here are 16 T cell receptor beta chains from one specimen sequenced in a study of spatial heterogeneity in lung cancer. Their recognized antigens are unknown. Notes on the study in general: Expanded intratumoral alpha and beta TCR counts tracked tumor mutation counts.

The time point denotes: sample taken at primary tumor resection. Each CDR3 protein gets one entry after TCRdb re-called the 5' RACE reads with MiXCR. The sample lists 6,000 to 8,000 distinct CDR3 sequences, approximately 7% occurring once. Sequencing used lung tumor tissue, obtained at surgery. The receptors were gathered from a female donor with early-stage non-small cell lung cancer.

This clonotype was detected ten times or more. This beta chain lies outside the target of a library built for alpha chains; its clone size means little. The chain combines TRBV20-1 with TRBJ1-4, with a tentative D call TRBD1 (5 bases). Germline lookup yields CDR1 DFQATT and CDR2 SNEGSKA (reference sequence). The CDR3 loop spans 15 amino acids. Trimming removed 1 base at V and 8 bases at J, with 17 bases between. The DNA of the CDR3 is TGCAGTGCTAGAGCACCCTGGGGGGATACCGAAAAACTGTTTTTT. It translates to CSARAPWGDTEKLFF.

This clonotype was picked up many times. This beta chain lies outside the target of a library built for alpha chains; its clone size means little. The chain recombines TRBV30 with TRBJ1-5; D is possibly TRBD1 (5 bases). This CDR3 contains 15 residues. In germline, CDR1 is GTSNPN, CDR2 SVGIG (reference sequence). V was shortened by 2 bases and J by 7 bases, with 18 bases between the two germline ends. The CDR3 protein is CAWSSTIRVRQPQHF. The CDR3, as DNA: TGTGCCTGGAGTTCGACAATCAGGGTAAGGCAGCCCCAGCATTTT.

This clonotype came up many times. Because the library targeted alpha chains, this beta chain is an off-target read whose size means little. The CDR3 DNA sequence: TGTGCCATCAGTGAGTTGACTGCCGGAAACACCATATATTTT. This gives the protein CAISELTAGNTIYF. The V gene is TRBV10-3, the J gene TRBJ1-3; D is unclear. Germline assignment: CDR1 ENHRY and CDR2 SYGVKD. V shed 1 base and J shed 4 bases, with 8 bases lying between them. The CDR3 sequence is 14 residues long.

This clonotype is judged medium-sized (0.01 to 0.1%). This beta chain is off target for a library built for alpha chains, so its abundance means little. The DNA of the CDR3 is TGTGCCAGTAGTCAACCGGGACTAGGGACAGATACGCAGTATTTT. It is translated as CASSQPGLGTDTQYF. The V and J genes are TRBV19 and TRBJ2-3, with 8 positions matching TRBD2. V lost 5 bases to trimming and J lost 3 bases; unmatched junction nucleotides: 7. CDR1 is LNHDA and CDR2 is SQIVND in the germline V gene (reference sequence). The CDR3 is 15 amino acids.

This clonotype is termed medium-sized. As an off-target read in a library built for alpha chains, this beta chain has a frequency of little significance. The chain carries TRBV28 and TRBJ2-7; tentative D call: TRBD1 (5 bases). The CDR3 is made up of 13 amino acids. The ends were cut back, 9 bases at V and 5 bases at J, with 17 bases in the middle. Germline lookup yields CDR1 MDHEN and CDR2 SYDVKM. The CDR3 DNA reads as TGTGCCAGTCTTAGAGCAGGGTTCCACGAGCAGTACTTC. It is translated as CASLRAGFHEQYF.

Details on this clonotype: This beta chain turned up in a library designed for alpha chains; as an off-target read, its abundance says little. The chain has TRBV7-7 and TRBJ2-5; 11 positions match TRBD2. Germline-derived CDR1 and CDR2 are SSHAT and FNYEAQ (reference sequence). Trimming took 5 bases from V and 5 from J; bases not matched to a gene: 10. CDR3 length equals 16 residues. The CDR3: CASSPTGSGRAETQYF. The CDR3 nucleotides read TGTGCCAGCAGCCCAACGGGTAGCGGGAGGGCGGAGACCCAGTACTTC. Using reference TRBV7-7 and TRBJ2-5 for the parts outside the CDR3, the full variable domain is GAGVSQSPRYKVTKRGQDVTLRCDPISSHATLYWYQQALGQGPEFLTYFNYEAQPDKSGLPSDRFSAERPEGSISTLTIQRTEQRDSAMYRCASSPTGSGRAETQYFGPGTRLLVL.

By share, this clonotype ranks as medium-sized (0.01 to 0.1%). One end of the junction is discordant with germline, which a read error may explain. The library was designed around alpha chains, so this beta chain is a stray read whose abundance carries little weight. The chain combines TRBV2 with TRBJ1-2, with D maybe TRBD1 (6 bases). CDR1 SNHLY and CDR2 FYNNEI come from the germline V gene. CDR3 length: 12 residues. CDR3 sequence (DNA): TGTGCCAGCACCCGGAACAGGGCGTTTCTCACTTTC. This sequence encodes CASTRNRAFLTF.

This clonotype was found many times. The library was built for alpha chains, so this beta chain is an off-target read and its size means little. The CDR3, as DNA: TGCGCCAGCAGCTTGGGTTGGCGCGGGAACACTGAAGCTTTCTTT. This gives the protein CASSLGWRGNTEAFF. V and J are TRBV5-1 and TRBJ1-1; no definite D call. The CDR3 is made up of 15 amino acids. Trimming shortened V by 0 bases and J by 1 base, and 10 bases separated the two germline ends. In germline, CDR1 is SGHRS, CDR2 YFSETQ.

This clonotype occurred many times. This beta chain slipped into a library made for alpha chains as a stray read, so its size is not meaningful. This chain connects TRBV27 to TRBJ2-7; D could derive from TRBD1 or TRBD2 (5 bases each). The V end was cut by 5 bases, the J end by 2 bases, with 16 bases between. The CDR3 is 15 amino acids. The germline gives CDR1 MNHEY, CDR2 SMNVEV (reference sequence). CDR3 residues: CASSPIGTEAYEQYF. The CDR3 DNA follows: TGTGCCAGCAGTCCCATTGGGACGGAGGCCTACGAGCAGTACTTC.

This clonotype qualifies as medium-sized. A library prepared for alpha chains yielded this beta chain as an off-target read; its size is of little meaning. The rearrangement joins TRBV24-1 to TRBJ2-2; no clear D. Germline CDR1 KGHDR, CDR2 SFDVKD. Trimming shortened V by 2 bases and J by 3 bases, and 12 bases separated the two germline ends. The CDR3 loop spans 16 amino acids. The chain's CDR3 is CATSDSLAGHTGELFF. Here the CDR3 DNA reads TGTGCCACCAGTGATTCTTTGGCAGGTCACACCGGGGAGCTGTTTTTT.

This clonotype was observed a few times. One end of the junction does not line up with germline, which may come from a read error. Found in a library prepared for alpha chains, this beta chain is an off-target read, and its abundance has little meaning. The chain uses TRBV7-3 and TRBJ2-1; TRBD2 might be the D (6 bases). Germline V CDR1 and CDR2: SGHTA, FQGTGA. The CDR3 is 13 amino acids. The CDR3 coding sequence is TGTGCCAGCAGCCGTTCGAAGGCGGGGCAATTGGTCTTC. Its translation: CASSRSKAGQLVF. Based on the CDR3 plus reference TRBV7-3 and TRBJ2-1, the full variable domain is GAGVSQTPSNKVTEKGKYVELRCDPISGHTALYWYRQSLGQGPEFLIYFQGTGAADDSGLPNDRFFAVRPEGSVSTLKIQRTERGDSAVYLCASSRSKAGQLVFGPGTRLTVL.

There are many counts of this clonotype. The junction does not match germline at one end; this may be a read error. In a library made to pick up alpha chains, this beta chain is a stray read with a size that means little. J is TRBJ2-4 and V is TRBV6-1, with a possible D match to TRBD2 (8 bases). The CDR3 length is 14 residues. Germline CDR1 and CDR2: MNHNS and SASEGT. The CDR3 reads CASTNYGLAGGGNF. The CDR3 nucleotides read TGTGCCAGCACCAACTATGGACTAGCAGGGGGAGGGAACTTC.

This clonotype was counted at least ten times. This beta chain is off target for a library built for alpha chains, so its abundance means little. This rearrangement joins TRBV6-5 to TRBJ1-2, with 8 bases matching TRBD1. Germline lookup yields CDR1 MNHEY and CDR2 SVGAGI. The CDR3 is 13 amino acids. Losses at the gene ends were 0 bases for V and 7 bases for J; bases not matched to a gene: 1. CDR3 coding DNA: TGTGCCAGCAGTTACTCCGGGACAGGTGGCTACACCTTC. Protein product: CASSYSGTGGYTF.

In its sample, this clonotype was seen many times. For a library built for alpha chains, this beta chain is a stray read; little rests on its size. The V and J genes are TRBV5-1 and TRBJ1-5; TRBD1 aligns across 9 bases. V lost 4 bases and J lost 4; bases outside the gene matches: 6. The CDR3 sequence is 15 residues long. Germline V gene lookup returns CDR1 SGHRS and CDR2 YFSETQ. The DNA of the CDR3 is TGCGCCAGCAGCACGGGGACAGGGCTGAATCAGCCCCAGCATTTT. Residues: CASSTGTGLNQPQHF.

This clonotype appeared many times. Within a library made for alpha chains, this beta chain is off target, and its count is uninformative. The CDR3 reads CATSSGTGGIGEKLFF. The CDR3 DNA reads TGTGCCACCAGCAGTGGGACAGGAGGGATTGGTGAAAAACTGTTTTTT. V gene TRBV15 combines with J gene TRBJ1-4; 8 bases map to TRBD1. The V segment lost 3 bases and the J segment 7 bases; nucleotides outside the gene matches: 10. CDR1 and CDR2 (germline): LNHNV, YYDKDF (reference sequence). This CDR3 comprises 16 residues.

This clonotype was seen ten or more times. Being off target in a library aimed at alpha chains, this beta chain has a size of little meaning. The V gene is TRBV20-1, the J gene TRBJ1-5; 7 nucleotides match TRBD1. The CDR3 runs to 14 residues. CDR1 is DFQATT, CDR2 SNEGSKA, per germline (reference sequence). J was trimmed by 3 bases and V by 6 bases; bases with no gene match: 8. The CDR3 reads CSATRQGNNQPQHF. The DNA for the CDR3 is TGCAGTGCAACCAGACAGGGTAACAATCAGCCCCAGCATTTT.